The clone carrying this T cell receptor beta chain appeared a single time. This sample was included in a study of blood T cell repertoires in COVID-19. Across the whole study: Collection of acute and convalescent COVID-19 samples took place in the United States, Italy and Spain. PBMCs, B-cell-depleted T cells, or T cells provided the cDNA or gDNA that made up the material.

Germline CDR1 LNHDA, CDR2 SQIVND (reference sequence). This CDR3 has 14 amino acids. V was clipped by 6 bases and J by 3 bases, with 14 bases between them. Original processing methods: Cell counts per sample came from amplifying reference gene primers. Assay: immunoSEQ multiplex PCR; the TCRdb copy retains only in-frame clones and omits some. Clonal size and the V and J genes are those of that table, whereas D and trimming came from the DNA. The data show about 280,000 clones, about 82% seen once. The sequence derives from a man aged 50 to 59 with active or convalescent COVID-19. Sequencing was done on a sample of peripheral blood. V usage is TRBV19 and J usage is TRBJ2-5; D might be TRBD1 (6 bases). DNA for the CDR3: TGTGCCAGTAGCCCAAGACAGGTGGAAGAGACCCAGTACTTC. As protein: CASSPRQVEETQYF.